A selection of T cell receptor beta chains follows, all from one sample in a study of OX40 agonist ivuxolimab in advanced cancers. Profiling relied on immunoSEQ multiplex PCR, and the TCRdb table lists in-frame clones only, not all of them. The sample yields some 23,000 clones, approximately 90% seen once. The source was CD4+ or CD8+ T cells sorted from blood, collected in a trial of the OX40 agonist ivuxolimab. These receptors all stem from an adult with an advanced solid tumor such as melanoma, head and neck, liver or kidney cancer. Both conserved end residues are part of each CDR3. The order of the fields is J gene, V gene, D gene, clone size, CDR3 protein, CDR3 DNA. D genes are given only for firm matches. Size is omitted from some rows. Given values are once, few, many or a class for expanded clones.

J gene: TRBJ1-1; V gene: TRBV13; D gene: -; clone size: -; CDR3 protein: CASISGGAETEAFF; CDR3 DNA: TGTGCCAGCATTTCGGGGGGCGCGGAGACTGAAGCTTTCTTT
J gene: TRBJ2-7; V gene: TRBV27; D gene: -; clone size: -; CDR3 protein: CASSLSQVYEQYF; CDR3 DNA: TGTGCCAGCAGTTTATCACAGGTGTACGAGCAGTACTTC
J gene: TRBJ2-7; V gene: TRBV6-1; D gene: TRBD2; clone size: -; CDR3 protein: CASSGLLAGSYEQYF; CDR3 DNA: TGTGCCAGCAGTGGTCTACTAGCGGGTTCCTACGAGCAGTACTTC
J gene: TRBJ1-3; V gene: TRBV5-6; D gene: TRBD1; clone size: -; CDR3 protein: CASSPWTGGNTIYF; CDR3 DNA: TGTGCCAGCTCTCCCTGGACAGGTGGAAACACCATATATTTT
J gene: TRBJ2-7; V gene: TRBV9; D gene: TRBD2; clone size: -; CDR3 protein: CASSVAGGPSEQYF; CDR3 DNA: TGTGCCAGCAGCGTTGCGGGAGGGCCCAGCGAGCAGTACTTC
J gene: TRBJ2-7; V gene: TRBV6-5; D gene: -; clone size: -; CDR3 protein: CASSYSRTPTYEQYF; CDR3 DNA: TGTGCCAGCAGTTACAGCCGGACACCGACCTACGAGCAGTACTTC
J gene: TRBJ1-1; V gene: TRBV1; D gene: -; clone size: -; CDR3 protein: CTSSQVRHEAFF; CDR3 DNA: TGCACCAGCAGCCAAGTGAGGCATGAAGCTTTCTTT
J gene: TRBJ2-1; V gene: TRBV5-6; D gene: -; clone size: -; CDR3 protein: CASSFELPGNEQFF; CDR3 DNA: TGTGCCAGCAGCTTTGAACTACCGGGCAATGAGCAGTTCTTC
J gene: TRBJ2-5; V gene: TRBV5-6; D gene: -; clone size: -; CDR3 protein: CASSLRQGTETQYF; CDR3 DNA: TGTGCCAGCAGCTTGAGGCAGGGGACAGAGACCCAGTACTTC
J gene: TRBJ1-2; V gene: TRBV19; D gene: TRBD1; clone size: -; CDR3 protein: CASTPGTDYYGYTF; CDR3 DNA: TGTGCCAGTACGCCCGGGACAGATTACTATGGCTACACCTTC
J gene: TRBJ1-6; V gene: TRBV28; D gene: TRBD1; clone size: -; CDR3 protein: CASRDDRGLNSPLHF; CDR3 DNA: TGTGCCAGCAGGGATGACAGGGGGCTGAATTCACCCCTCCACTTT
J gene: TRBJ2-2; V gene: TRBV5-1; D gene: TRBD1; clone size: -; CDR3 protein: CASSIRDRNTGELFF; CDR3 DNA: TGCGCCAGCAGCATCCGGGACAGGAACACCGGGGAGCTGTTTTTT
J gene: TRBJ1-5; V gene: TRBV6-1; D gene: TRBD1; clone size: once; CDR3 protein: CASGTGNQPQHF; CDR3 DNA: TGTGCCAGCGGGACAGGGAATCAGCCCCAGCATTTT
J gene: TRBJ1-4; V gene: TRBV6-5; D gene: TRBD1; clone size: -; CDR3 protein: CASGQGFEKLFF; CDR3 DNA: TGTGCCAGCGGACAGGGTTTCGAAAAACTGTTTTTT
J gene: TRBJ1-2; V gene: TRBV6-8; D gene: TRBD1; clone size: -; CDR3 protein: CASRGTGDGYTF; CDR3 DNA: TGTGCCAGCAGGGGGACAGGGGATGGCTACACCTTC
J gene: TRBJ2-7; V gene: TRBV28; D gene: TRBD1; clone size: once; CDR3 protein: CASGKTGMGEQYF; CDR3 DNA: TGTGCCAGCGGCAAGACAGGGATGGGCGAGCAGTACTTC
J gene: TRBJ1-5; V gene: TRBV7-8; D gene: TRBD1; clone size: -; CDR3 protein: CASRSGTVSNQPQHF; CDR3 DNA: TGTGCCAGCAGATCCGGGACAGTTAGCAATCAGCCCCAGCATTTT
J gene: TRBJ1-6; V gene: TRBV5-1; D gene: -; clone size: -; CDR3 protein: CASSLQADRSPLHF; CDR3 DNA: TGCGCCAGCAGCTTGCAGGCGGATCGTTCACCCCTCCACTTT
J gene: TRBJ2-5; V gene: TRBV18; D gene: -; clone size: -; CDR3 protein: CASSPSPKGTQYF; CDR3 DNA: TGTGCCAGCTCACCAAGTCCCAAAGGCACCCAGTACTTC
J gene: TRBJ1-3; V gene: TRBV6-6; D gene: TRBD1; clone size: once; CDR3 protein: CASRPDYRGTGNTIYF; CDR3 DNA: TGTGCCAGCAGGCCCGATTACAGGGGAACCGGAAACACCATATATTTT
J gene: TRBJ2-3; V gene: TRBV7-8; D gene: -; clone size: few; CDR3 protein: CASSPGFTQYF; CDR3 DNA: TGTGCCAGCAGCCCCGGCTTTACGCAGTATTTT
J gene: TRBJ1-1; V gene: TRBV5-7; D gene: TRBD1; clone size: -; CDR3 protein: CASATQGGLVEAFF; CDR3 DNA: TGTGCCAGCGCAACTCAGGGGGGTTTGGTTGAAGCTTTCTTT
J gene: TRBJ1-2; V gene: TRBV7-9; D gene: TRBD1; clone size: -; CDR3 protein: CASSFGQGIGYTF; CDR3 DNA: TGTGCCAGCAGCTTCGGACAGGGGATAGGCTACACCTTC
J gene: TRBJ2-7; V gene: TRBV5-1; D gene: TRBD1; clone size: -; CDR3 protein: CASSFGTGGFNEQYF; CDR3 DNA: TGCGCCAGCAGCTTCGGGACAGGGGGTTTTAACGAGCAGTACTTC
J gene: TRBJ2-1; V gene: TRBV9; D gene: TRBD2; clone size: -; CDR3 protein: CASSVAITRTSGGAANEQFF; CDR3 DNA: TGTGCCAGCAGCGTAGCTATAACCAGGACTAGCGGGGGGGCCGCCAATGAGCAGTTCTTC
J gene: TRBJ2-3; V gene: TRBV30; D gene: TRBD2; clone size: -; CDR3 protein: CAWSVPVGAGGQTQYF; CDR3 DNA: TGTGCCTGGAGTGTACCCGTGGGAGCGGGGGGCCAGACGCAGTATTTT
J gene: TRBJ1-6; V gene: TRBV6-5; D gene: TRBD1; clone size: -; CDR3 protein: CASSYSTGTWNSPLHF; CDR3 DNA: TGTGCCAGCAGTTACTCGACAGGGACATGGAATTCACCCCTCCACTTT
J gene: TRBJ1-4; V gene: TRBV28; D gene: -; clone size: -; CDR3 protein: CASSSGGDEKLFF; CDR3 DNA: TGTGCCAGCAGCTCGGGGGGTGATGAAAAACTGTTTTTT
J gene: TRBJ2-5; V gene: TRBV5-4; D gene: TRBD2; clone size: -; CDR3 protein: CASSLGGLGLQETQYF; CDR3 DNA: TGTGCCAGCAGCTTGGGGGGACTAGGGTTGCAAGAGACCCAGTACTTC
J gene: TRBJ1-5; V gene: TRBV15; D gene: TRBD1; clone size: -; CDR3 protein: CATSEGTAYSNQPQHF; CDR3 DNA: TGTGCCACCAGTGAGGGGACAGCATATAGCAATCAGCCCCAGCATTTT
J gene: TRBJ1-1; V gene: TRBV7-9; D gene: -; clone size: -; CDR3 protein: CASSLEGGITEAFF; CDR3 DNA: TGTGCCAGCAGCTTAGAGGGGGGGATCACTGAAGCTTTCTTT
J gene: TRBJ2-1; V gene: TRBV5-1; D gene: -; clone size: -; CDR3 protein: CASSHSGTMNNEQFF; CDR3 DNA: TGCGCCAGCAGCCATAGCGGAACAATGAACAATGAGCAGTTCTTC
J gene: TRBJ2-3; V gene: TRBV27; D gene: TRBD2; clone size: -; CDR3 protein: CASSFLAGTGGTDTQYF; CDR3 DNA: TGTGCCAGCAGTTTCCTAGCGGGAACCGGGGGAACAGATACGCAGTATTTT
J gene: TRBJ1-2; V gene: TRBV1; D gene: -; clone size: -; CDR3 protein: CTSSQGPSDYGYTF; CDR3 DNA: TGCACCAGCAGCCAAGGTCCGTCGGACTATGGCTACACCTTC
J gene: TRBJ2-3; V gene: TRBV27; D gene: TRBD1; clone size: -; CDR3 protein: CASSKQGADTQYF; CDR3 DNA: TGTGCCAGCAGTAAGCAGGGGGCAGATACGCAGTATTTT
J gene: TRBJ2-3; V gene: TRBV15; D gene: -; clone size: -; CDR3 protein: CATSRDDRTDTQYF; CDR3 DNA: TGTGCCACCAGCAGAGATGATCGAACAGATACGCAGTATTTT
J gene: TRBJ2-2; V gene: TRBV14; D gene: TRBD2; clone size: -; CDR3 protein: CASSQDLVASGYTGELFF; CDR3 DNA: TGTGCCAGCAGCCAAGATCTGGTGGCTAGCGGGTACACCGGGGAGCTGTTTTTT
J gene: TRBJ1-4; V gene: TRBV11-2; D gene: TRBD1; clone size: -; CDR3 protein: CASSLNFAGGSTNEKLFF; CDR3 DNA: TGTGCCAGCAGCTTAAATTTTGCAGGGGGCTCAACTAATGAAAAACTGTTTTTT
J gene: TRBJ2-1; V gene: TRBV28; D gene: TRBD2; clone size: -; CDR3 protein: CASSFLQFGTSGRDEQFF; CDR3 DNA: TGTGCCAGCAGTTTCTTACAGTTTGGGACTAGCGGGAGAGATGAGCAGTTCTTC
J gene: TRBJ2-7; V gene: TRBV7-8; D gene: -; clone size: -; CDR3 protein: CASSHSGGQSLMHEQYF; CDR3 DNA: TGTGCCAGCAGCCACTCTGGGGGGCAATCCCTAATGCACGAGCAGTACTTC
J gene: TRBJ2-7; V gene: TRBV4-3; D gene: -; clone size: -; CDR3 protein: CASSQEWIEPYEQYF; CDR3 DNA: TGCGCCAGCAGCCAAGAATGGATAGAACCCTACGAGCAGTACTTC
J gene: TRBJ2-1; V gene: TRBV6-5; D gene: -; clone size: -; CDR3 protein: CASSYSKGVEQFF; CDR3 DNA: TGTGCCAGCAGTTACTCGAAGGGGGTTGAGCAGTTCTTC
J gene: TRBJ2-1; V gene: TRBV14; D gene: TRBD2; clone size: -; CDR3 protein: CASSDHRDYHSREQFF; CDR3 DNA: TGTGCCAGCAGCGATCACCGGGACTACCACTCTCGTGAGCAGTTCTTC
J gene: TRBJ1-1; V gene: TRBV4-1; D gene: -; clone size: -; CDR3 protein: CASSQDLEVSGTNTEAFF; CDR3 DNA: TGCGCCAGCAGCCAAGATCTGGAAGTATCCGGGACGAACACTGAAGCTTTCTTT
J gene: TRBJ1-5; V gene: TRBV6-1; D gene: TRBD1; clone size: -; CDR3 protein: CASSSSGTGTQPQHF; CDR3 DNA: TGTGCCAGCAGTAGTTCCGGGACAGGGACTCAGCCCCAGCATTTT
J gene: TRBJ2-3; V gene: TRBV19; D gene: -; clone size: -; CDR3 protein: CASSIGATSTDTQYF; CDR3 DNA: TGTGCCAGTAGTATAGGGGCGACTAGCACAGATACGCAGTATTTT
J gene: TRBJ1-4; V gene: TRBV7-2; D gene: TRBD1; clone size: -; CDR3 protein: CASSSGQGQGKLFF; CDR3 DNA: TGTGCCAGCAGCTCTGGACAGGGGCAGGGAAAACTGTTTTTT
J gene: TRBJ2-5; V gene: TRBV7-9; D gene: -; clone size: -; CDR3 protein: CASSLQGTETQYF; CDR3 DNA: TGTGCCAGCAGCCTCCAGGGTACAGAGACCCAGTACTTC
J gene: TRBJ2-2; V gene: TRBV7-9; D gene: TRBD1; clone size: -; CDR3 protein: CASSLTGDNTGELFF; CDR3 DNA: TGTGCCAGCAGCTTAACAGGGGACAACACCGGGGAGCTGTTTTTT
J gene: TRBJ1-2; V gene: TRBV27; D gene: -; clone size: medium-sized; CDR3 protein: CASNREYGYTF; CDR3 DNA: TGTGCCAGCAACAGGGAGTATGGCTACACCTTC
J gene: TRBJ2-1; V gene: TRBV7-7; D gene: TRBD2; clone size: -; CDR3 protein: CASSLTSGGYNEQFF; CDR3 DNA: TGTGCTAGCAGCCTGACTAGCGGGGGATACAATGAGCAGTTCTTC